A selection of T cell receptor beta chains follows, all from one sample in a study of blood T cell repertoires in COVID-19. TCRdb's copy holds only in-frame clones and misses some; the assay was immunoSEQ multiplex PCR. In the table there are around 250,000 clones, approximately 86% of which are singletons. The source material was PBMCs or T cells enriched from blood (not recorded which). The origin of the receptors is a woman aged 45-60 years who had recovered from COVID-19. Both conserved end residues are part of each CDR3. Each record gives: CDR3 protein, CDR3 DNA, D gene, J gene, clone size, CDR3 length, V gene. D genes are given only for firm matches. Part of the rows lack a size; the others show once, few, many or a class for expanded clones.

CDR3aa: CASSAAPGTGDGETQYF
CDR3nt: TGTGCCAGCAGTGCCGCCCCAGGGACAGGGGATGGGGAGACCCAGTACTTC
d_gene: TRBD1
j_gene: TRBJ2-5
abundance: -
len: 17
v_gene: TRBV27

CDR3aa: CASSQGGMDRYEQYF
CDR3nt: TGTGCCAGCAGCCAAGGAGGGATGGATCGCTACGAGCAGTACTTC
d_gene: -
j_gene: TRBJ2-7
abundance: -
len: 15
v_gene: TRBV3-1/TRBV3-2

CDR3aa: CAISESSAGISWETQYF
CDR3nt: TGTGCCATCAGTGAGTCCAGTGCGGGGATCTCCTGGGAGACCCAGTACTTC
d_gene: -
j_gene: TRBJ2-5
abundance: -
len: 17
v_gene: TRBV10-3

CDR3aa: CASSLVDTGIEAFF
CDR3nt: TGTGCCAGCAGCTTAGTCGATACAGGGATTGAAGCTTTCTTT
d_gene: -
j_gene: TRBJ1-1
abundance: -
len: 14
v_gene: TRBV11-1

CDR3aa: CASSYGEASDTQYF
CDR3nt: TGTGCCAGCAGTTACGGGGAGGCATCAGATACGCAGTATTTT
d_gene: -
j_gene: TRBJ2-3
abundance: -
len: 14
v_gene: TRBV6-2/TRBV6-3

CDR3aa: CASSHGITNEKLFF
CDR3nt: TGTGCCAGCAGCCACGGGATTACTAATGAAAAACTGTTTTTT
d_gene: -
j_gene: TRBJ1-4
abundance: -
len: 14
v_gene: TRBV3-1/TRBV3-2

CDR3aa: CASSRRQGTNEKLFF
CDR3nt: TGTGCCAGTAGTAGAAGACAGGGAACTAATGAAAAACTGTTTTTT
d_gene: TRBD1
j_gene: TRBJ1-4
abundance: -
len: 15
v_gene: TRBV19

CDR3aa: CASSQGGQGSRKLFF
CDR3nt: TGTGCCAGCAGCCAAGGGGGACAGGGGTCCCGAAAACTGTTTTTT
d_gene: TRBD1
j_gene: TRBJ1-4
abundance: once
len: 15
v_gene: TRBV3-1/TRBV3-2

CDR3aa: CASRPVQGGPSGNTIYF
CDR3nt: TGCGCCAGCAGACCCGTTCAAGGGGGCCCCTCTGGAAACACCATATATTTT
d_gene: TRBD1
j_gene: TRBJ1-3
abundance: -
len: 17
v_gene: TRBV5-1

CDR3aa: CASSPDRGTYEQYF
CDR3nt: TGTGCCAGCAGCCCAGACAGGGGAACCTACGAGCAGTACTTC
d_gene: TRBD1
j_gene: TRBJ2-7
abundance: -
len: 14
v_gene: TRBV7-2

CDR3aa: CASSRGTSVADTQYF
CDR3nt: TGTGCCAGCAGTCGGGGGACTAGTGTGGCAGATACGCAGTATTTT
d_gene: TRBD2
j_gene: TRBJ2-3
abundance: -
len: 15
v_gene: TRBV7-2

CDR3aa: CASGLVLAGSSEAFF
CDR3nt: TGTGCTAGTGGTTTGGTACTAGCAGGTTCCTCTGAAGCTTTCTTT
d_gene: -
j_gene: TRBJ1-1
abundance: -
len: 15
v_gene: TRBV12-5

CDR3aa: CASSPRDSREAFF
CDR3nt: TGTGCCAGCAGTCCCCGGGACTCTCGTGAAGCTTTCTTT
d_gene: -
j_gene: TRBJ1-1
abundance: -
len: 13
v_gene: TRBV28

CDR3aa: CASRPGGPIDEAFF
CDR3nt: TGTGCCAGCAGACCGGGGGGGCCGATAGATGAAGCTTTCTTT
d_gene: -
j_gene: TRBJ1-1
abundance: -
len: 14
v_gene: TRBV7-2

CDR3aa: CASSLRASGSVTDTQYF
CDR3nt: TGTGCCAGCAGCTTGCGGGCTAGCGGGAGTGTTACAGATACGCAGTATTTT
d_gene: TRBD2
j_gene: TRBJ2-3
abundance: -
len: 17
v_gene: TRBV5-6

CDR3aa: CASSVAGGANTGELFF
CDR3nt: TGTGCCAGCAGCGTAGCGGGCGGGGCGAACACCGGGGAGCTGTTTTTT
d_gene: -
j_gene: TRBJ2-2
abundance: -
len: 16
v_gene: TRBV9

CDR3aa: CAWTGQGGGYTF
CDR3nt: TGTGCCTGGACAGGACAGGGCGGAGGCTACACCTTC
d_gene: TRBD1
j_gene: TRBJ1-2
abundance: few
len: 12
v_gene: TRBV30

CDR3aa: CASSRGGENQPQHF
CDR3nt: TGTGCCAGTAGCAGAGGGGGAGAGAATCAGCCCCAGCATTTT
d_gene: -
j_gene: TRBJ1-5
abundance: few
len: 14
v_gene: TRBV19

CDR3aa: CASSGTGGAYEQYF
CDR3nt: TGTGCCAGTAGTGGGACGGGAGGAGCCTACGAGCAGTACTTC
d_gene: TRBD2
j_gene: TRBJ2-7
abundance: -
len: 14
v_gene: TRBV19

CDR3aa: CASSPTSPGELFF
CDR3nt: TGTGCCAGCAGCCCTACTAGTCCCGGGGAGCTGTTTTTT
d_gene: -
j_gene: TRBJ2-2
abundance: -
len: 13
v_gene: TRBV7-3

CDR3aa: CASSLDSLEKAGGPTGELFF
CDR3nt: TGTGCCAGCAGTTTGGACTCCTTGGAGAAGGCGGGAGGGCCCACCGGGGAGCTGTTTTTT
d_gene: TRBD2
j_gene: TRBJ2-2
abundance: few
len: 20
v_gene: TRBV28

CDR3aa: CASSSPPGAGQKQYF
CDR3nt: TGTGCCAGCAGCTCGCCACCGGGAGCGGGGCAAAAGCAGTACTTC
d_gene: TRBD2
j_gene: TRBJ2-7
abundance: -
len: 15
v_gene: TRBV7-8

CDR3aa: CASSLVGGSYEQYF
CDR3nt: TGTGCCAGCAGCTTAGTTGGGGGCAGCTACGAGCAGTACTTC
d_gene: -
j_gene: TRBJ2-7
abundance: -
len: 14
v_gene: TRBV11-2

CDR3aa: CASRQGAGYGYTF
CDR3nt: TGTGCCAGCCGACAGGGGGCAGGCTATGGCTACACCTTC
d_gene: TRBD1
j_gene: TRBJ1-2
abundance: -
len: 13
v_gene: TRBV3-1/TRBV3-2

CDR3aa: CASSPPGTPSYGYTF
CDR3nt: TGTGCCAGCTCACCACCTGGGACACCCTCCTATGGCTACACCTTC
d_gene: -
j_gene: TRBJ1-2
abundance: -
len: 15
v_gene: TRBV18

CDR3aa: CASSLGTNQPQHF
CDR3nt: TGTGCCAGCAGTTTAGGGACAAATCAGCCCCAGCATTTT
d_gene: -
j_gene: TRBJ1-5
abundance: -
len: 13
v_gene: TRBV27

CDR3aa: CATSRDKDRINEKLFF
CDR3nt: TGTGCCACCAGCAGAGATAAAGACAGGATTAATGAAAAACTGTTTTTT
d_gene: -
j_gene: TRBJ1-4
abundance: -
len: 16
v_gene: TRBV15

CDR3aa: CASTSRGTGGSEAFF
CDR3nt: TGTGCCAGCACCTCAAGGGGGACAGGGGGATCTGAAGCTTTCTTT
d_gene: TRBD1
j_gene: TRBJ1-1
abundance: -
len: 15
v_gene: TRBV28

CDR3aa: CASSPGGRSEDTQYF
CDR3nt: TGTGCCAGCAGCCCGGGGGGCAGGAGCGAGGATACGCAGTATTTT
d_gene: -
j_gene: TRBJ2-3
abundance: -
len: 15
v_gene: TRBV7-3

CDR3aa: CASSPDNSYEQYF
CDR3nt: TGTGCCAGCTCACCCGACAATTCCTACGAGCAGTACTTC
d_gene: -
j_gene: TRBJ2-7
abundance: -
len: 13
v_gene: TRBV18

CDR3aa: CASSFRDRGDEQYF
CDR3nt: TGTGCCAGCAGCTTCCGGGACAGGGGCGACGAGCAGTACTTC
d_gene: TRBD1
j_gene: TRBJ2-7
abundance: -
len: 14
v_gene: TRBV5-4

CDR3aa: CASSPGQGTSFYTF
CDR3nt: TGTGCCAGCAGTCCGGGACAGGGAACGAGTTTCTACACCTTC
d_gene: TRBD1
j_gene: TRBJ1-2
abundance: -
len: 14
v_gene: TRBV28

CDR3aa: CASSQVVGSSTDTQYF
CDR3nt: TGTGCCAGCAGCCAAGTAGTCGGGTCAAGCACAGATACGCAGTATTTT
d_gene: -
j_gene: TRBJ2-3
abundance: -
len: 16
v_gene: TRBV3-1/TRBV3-2

CDR3aa: CASSLESPGLAGVDEQFF
CDR3nt: TGTGCCAGCAGCTTAGAGTCACCGGGACTAGCGGGAGTAGATGAGCAGTTCTTC
d_gene: TRBD2
j_gene: TRBJ2-1
abundance: -
len: 18
v_gene: TRBV7-8

CDR3aa: CASSLVAPSGSVRKSYEQYF
CDR3nt: TGCGCCAGCAGCTTGGTGGCCCCTAGCGGGAGTGTTCGAAAATCCTACGAGCAGTACTTC
d_gene: TRBD2
j_gene: TRBJ2-7
abundance: once
len: 20
v_gene: TRBV5-1

CDR3aa: CASSELSGTYNEQFF
CDR3nt: TGTGCCAGCAGTGAACTTAGCGGGACCTACAATGAGCAGTTCTTC
d_gene: TRBD2
j_gene: TRBJ2-1
abundance: few
len: 15
v_gene: TRBV2

CDR3aa: CASSYGQGLSGNTIYF
CDR3nt: TGTGCCAGCAGTTACGGGCAGGGGCTATCTGGAAACACCATATATTTT
d_gene: -
j_gene: TRBJ1-3
abundance: -
len: 16
v_gene: TRBV6-2/TRBV6-3

CDR3aa: CASSDGTGYNSPLHF
CDR3nt: TGTGCCAGCAGCGATGGGACAGGCTATAATTCACCCCTCCACTTT
d_gene: TRBD1
j_gene: TRBJ1-6
abundance: -
len: 15
v_gene: TRBV7-9

CDR3aa: CASSLSGDGDTQYF
CDR3nt: TGCGCCAGCAGCTTGTCAGGGGACGGAGATACGCAGTATTTT
d_gene: -
j_gene: TRBJ2-3
abundance: -
len: 14
v_gene: TRBV5-1

CDR3aa: CASSQDLKRSSYNEQFF
CDR3nt: TGTGCCAGCAGCCAAGATCTTAAGAGGAGCTCCTACAATGAGCAGTTCTTC
d_gene: -
j_gene: TRBJ2-1
abundance: -
len: 17
v_gene: TRBV14

CDR3aa: CASSQSLRDIPQETQYF
CDR3nt: TGCGCCAGCAGCCAATCCCTCCGGGACATTCCCCAAGAGACCCAGTACTTC
d_gene: -
j_gene: TRBJ2-5
abundance: -
len: 17
v_gene: TRBV4-1

CDR3aa: CATSLRGVNQPQHF
CDR3nt: TGTGCCACCAGTTTGCGGGGAGTAAATCAGCCCCAGCATTTT
d_gene: -
j_gene: TRBJ1-5
abundance: -
len: 14
v_gene: TRBV15

CDR3aa: CASRMTGGREQYF
CDR3nt: TGTGCCAGTAGGATGACAGGGGGAAGGGAGCAGTACTTC
d_gene: TRBD1
j_gene: TRBJ2-7
abundance: -
len: 13
v_gene: TRBV19

CDR3aa: CASSLTGVSPLHF
CDR3nt: TGCGCCAGCAGCCTTACAGGGGTTTCACCCCTCCACTTT
d_gene: TRBD1
j_gene: TRBJ1-6
abundance: -
len: 13
v_gene: TRBV4-1

CDR3aa: CASKRQLNTEAFF
CDR3nt: TGTGCCAGCAAAAGACAGTTGAACACTGAAGCTTTCTTT
d_gene: -
j_gene: TRBJ1-1
abundance: -
len: 13
v_gene: TRBV7-6

CDR3aa: CASRRGTSEREQFF
CDR3nt: TGTGCCAGCAGGAGAGGGACTAGCGAGCGTGAGCAGTTCTTC
d_gene: TRBD2
j_gene: TRBJ2-1
abundance: -
len: 14
v_gene: TRBV6-5

CDR3aa: CASREGLGTSTDTQYF
CDR3nt: TGCGCCAGCAGGGAAGGACTGGGAACTAGCACAGATACGCAGTATTTT
d_gene: -
j_gene: TRBJ2-3
abundance: -
len: 16
v_gene: TRBV5-1

CDR3aa: CASSQLSVAANTEAFF
CDR3nt: TGTGCCAGCTCGCAGTTATCCGTCGCGGCGAACACTGAAGCTTTCTTT
d_gene: -
j_gene: TRBJ1-1
abundance: -
len: 16
v_gene: TRBV18

CDR3aa: CASSRVGLTYEQYF
CDR3nt: TGTGCCAGTAGTCGCGTGGGACTAACTTACGAGCAGTACTTC
d_gene: TRBD2
j_gene: TRBJ2-7
abundance: -
len: 14
v_gene: TRBV19

CDR3aa: CASSRTSGRGTDTQYF
CDR3nt: TGTGCCAGCAGCCGGACTAGCGGGAGAGGCACAGATACGCAGTATTTT
d_gene: TRBD2
j_gene: TRBJ2-3
abundance: -
len: 16
v_gene: TRBV7-3

CDR3aa: CSAYSQETQYF
CDR3nt: TGCAGCGCCTACAGTCAAGAGACCCAGTACTTC
d_gene: -
j_gene: TRBJ2-5
abundance: -
len: 11
v_gene: TRBV29-1

CDR3aa: CASSLPPGLKQYF
CDR3nt: TGTGCCAGCAGCTTACCCCCCGGGTTGAAGCAGTACTTC
d_gene: -
j_gene: TRBJ2-7
abundance: once
len: 13
v_gene: TRBV7-2

CDR3aa: CSTGGGGDTTEAFF
CDR3nt: TGCAGCACGGGAGGGGGCGGGGATACCACTGAAGCTTTCTTT
d_gene: TRBD1
j_gene: TRBJ1-1
abundance: -
len: 14
v_gene: TRBV29-1

CDR3aa: CSVFGNTEAFF
CDR3nt: TGCAGCGTTTTCGGGAACACTGAAGCTTTCTTT
d_gene: -
j_gene: TRBJ1-1
abundance: -
len: 11
v_gene: TRBV29-1

CDR3aa: CAWSGASGRAGEQNF
CDR3nt: TGTGCCTGGAGTGGGGCTAGCGGGAGGGCGGGAGAGCAGAACTTC
d_gene: TRBD2
j_gene: TRBJ2-7
abundance: -
len: 15
v_gene: TRBV30

CDR3aa: CASSPKVAGSNEQFF
CDR3nt: TGTGCCAGCAGTCCCAAGGTAGCGGGAAGTAATGAGCAGTTCTTC
d_gene: TRBD2
j_gene: TRBJ2-1
abundance: -
len: 15
v_gene: TRBV6-5

CDR3aa: CASSLSPRGTYNEQFF
CDR3nt: TGCGCCAGCAGCTTGTCCCCCAGAGGGACCTACAATGAGCAGTTCTTC
d_gene: -
j_gene: TRBJ2-1
abundance: -
len: 16
v_gene: TRBV5-1

CDR3aa: CAVDPGTGSYEQYF
CDR3nt: TGTGCTGTCGATCCGGGGACAGGGTCCTACGAGCAGTACTTC
d_gene: TRBD1
j_gene: TRBJ2-7
abundance: -
len: 14
v_gene: TRBV10-3

CDR3aa: CASRRYSPVMNTEAFF
CDR3nt: TGTGCAAGTCGCCGATACAGCCCCGTTATGAACACTGAAGCTTTCTTT
d_gene: -
j_gene: TRBJ1-1
abundance: -
len: 16
v_gene: TRBV12-2

CDR3aa: CASSVAQTDTQYF
CDR3nt: TGTGCCAGCAGCGTAGCTCAGACAGATACGCAGTATTTT
d_gene: -
j_gene: TRBJ2-3
abundance: -
len: 13
v_gene: TRBV9